This TCR beta chain was retrieved from a study of kidney transplant recipient with SARS-CoV-2 infection. TCRdb itself ran the reads through MiXCR, one entry per CDR3 protein. The table records approximately 240,000 distinct CDR3 sequences, around 26% of them present only once. The ends were cut back, 8 bases at V and 6 bases at J, with 22 bases in the middle. CDR3 length: 16 amino acids. The germline gives CDR1 SGHAT, CDR2 FQNNGV. This material consisted of a blood sample, taken at baseline and around day 110 from a kidney transplant recipient. This chain joins TRBV11-2 and TRBJ2-2, with a possible D match to TRBD2 (7 bases). This receptor was obtained from a male patient in his thirties who had COVID-19 and was a kidney transplant recipient. Some of these T cells may belong to the graft donor. The CDR3 sequence: CASGWGAGEAAGELFF. CDR3 DNA: TGTGCCAGCGGCTGGGGGGCGGGGGAAGCGGCCGGGGAGCTGTTTTTT.